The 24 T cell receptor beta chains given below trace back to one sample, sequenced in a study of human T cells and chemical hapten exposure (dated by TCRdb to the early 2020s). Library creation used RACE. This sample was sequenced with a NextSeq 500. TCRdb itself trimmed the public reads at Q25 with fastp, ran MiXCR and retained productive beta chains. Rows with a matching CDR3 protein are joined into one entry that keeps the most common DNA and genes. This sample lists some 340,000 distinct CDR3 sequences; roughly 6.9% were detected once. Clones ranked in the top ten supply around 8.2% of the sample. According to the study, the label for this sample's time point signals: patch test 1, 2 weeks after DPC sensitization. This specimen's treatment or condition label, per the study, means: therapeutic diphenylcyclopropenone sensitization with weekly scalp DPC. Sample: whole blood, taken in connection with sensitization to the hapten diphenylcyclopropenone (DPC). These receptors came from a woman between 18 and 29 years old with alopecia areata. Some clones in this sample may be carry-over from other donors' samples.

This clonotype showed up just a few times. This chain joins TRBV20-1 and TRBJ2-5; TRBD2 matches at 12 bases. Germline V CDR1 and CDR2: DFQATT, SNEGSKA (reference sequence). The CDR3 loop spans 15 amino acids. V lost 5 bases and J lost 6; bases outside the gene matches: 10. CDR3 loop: CSAPYLAGGPKTQYF. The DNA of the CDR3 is TGCAGTGCTCCCTACCTAGCGGGGGGGCCGAAGACCCAGTACTTC.

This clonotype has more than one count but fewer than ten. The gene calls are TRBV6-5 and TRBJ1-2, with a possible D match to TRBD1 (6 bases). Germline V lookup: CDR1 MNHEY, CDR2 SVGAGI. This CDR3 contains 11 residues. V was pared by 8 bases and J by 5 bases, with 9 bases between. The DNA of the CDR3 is TGTGCCAGCGGGAGGGGGTATGGCTACACCTTC. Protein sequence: CASGRGYGYTF.

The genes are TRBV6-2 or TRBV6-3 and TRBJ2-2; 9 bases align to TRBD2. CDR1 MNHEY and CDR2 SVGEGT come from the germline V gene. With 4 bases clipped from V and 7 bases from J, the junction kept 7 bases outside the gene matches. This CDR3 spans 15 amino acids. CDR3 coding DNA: TGTGCCAGCAGTTTGGCGGGGGGGCCCGGCGGGGAGCTGTTTTTT. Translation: CASSLAGGPGGELFF.

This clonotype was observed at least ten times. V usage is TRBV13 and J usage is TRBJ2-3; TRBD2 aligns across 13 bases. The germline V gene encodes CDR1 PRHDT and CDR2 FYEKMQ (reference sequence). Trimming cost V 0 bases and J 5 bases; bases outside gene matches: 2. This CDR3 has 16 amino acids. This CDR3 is CASSLGLAGGQDTQYF. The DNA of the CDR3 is TGTGCCAGCAGCTTAGGACTAGCGGGGGGGCAAGATACGCAGTATTTT.

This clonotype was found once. The DNA for the CDR3 is TGTGCCAGCAGTTATCCGGGACAGGGCTACGAGCAGTACTTC. It codes for CASSYPGQGYEQYF. The chain uses TRBV3-1 and TRBJ2-7; 9 bases are shared with TRBD1. From germline, CDR1 is LGHDT and CDR2 YNNKEL (reference sequence). The CDR3 has 14 amino acids. V shed 6 bases and J 3 bases; nucleotides not matched to a gene: 6.

Here the CDR3 reads CASSQAASGGPMQTQYF. In DNA, the CDR3 is TGCGCCAGCAGCCAAGCCGCTAGCGGGGGGCCCATGCAGACCCAGTACTTC. V and J are TRBV4-3 and TRBJ2-5, with 11 nucleotides matching TRBD2. V lost 1 base, J lost 6 bases, and 10 bases stayed unmatched. The CDR3 sequence is 17 residues long. The V gene's germline CDR1 is LGHNA and CDR2 YSLEER.

This chain's CDR3 is CASSFYGDTEAFF. CDR3 nucleotides: TGTGCCAGCAGCTTTTACGGGGACACTGAAGCTTTCTTT. The chain combines TRBV7-2 with TRBJ1-1; unclear D gene. The V and J ends lost 3 bases and 3 bases respectively, with 8 bases between them. The CDR3 is 13 residues long. Germline values: CDR1 SGHTA, CDR2 FQGNSA.

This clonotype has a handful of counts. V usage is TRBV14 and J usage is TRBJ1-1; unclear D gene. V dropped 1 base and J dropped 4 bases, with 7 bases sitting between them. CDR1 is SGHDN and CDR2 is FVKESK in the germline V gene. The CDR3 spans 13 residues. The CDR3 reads CASSQGGPTEAFF. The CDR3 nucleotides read TGTGCCAGCAGCCAAGGTGGGCCCACTGAAGCTTTCTTT.

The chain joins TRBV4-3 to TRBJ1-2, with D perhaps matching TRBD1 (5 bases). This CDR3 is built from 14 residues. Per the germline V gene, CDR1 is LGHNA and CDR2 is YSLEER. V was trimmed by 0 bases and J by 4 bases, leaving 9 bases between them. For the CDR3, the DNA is TGCGCCAGCAGCCAAGACGCAGGGCCCTATGGCTACACCTTC. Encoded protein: CASSQDAGPYGYTF.

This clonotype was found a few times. This CDR3 reads CASSLDNAGAAYEQYF. The CDR3, as DNA: TGTGCCAGCAGCTTAGATAACGCGGGGGCCGCCTACGAGCAGTACTTC. The chain couples TRBV11-2 to TRBJ2-7; D is possibly TRBD2 (7 bases). The CDR3 is made up of 16 amino acids. Germline values: CDR1 SGHAT, CDR2 FQNNGV. V gave up 0 bases and J gave up 2 bases, with 14 bases separating them.

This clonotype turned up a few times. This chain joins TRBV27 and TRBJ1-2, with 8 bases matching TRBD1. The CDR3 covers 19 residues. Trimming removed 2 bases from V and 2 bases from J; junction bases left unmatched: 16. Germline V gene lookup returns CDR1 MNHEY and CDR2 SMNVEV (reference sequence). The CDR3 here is CASSLRGTGGDLSNYGYTF. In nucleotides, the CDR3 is TGTGCCAGCAGTTTAAGAGGGACAGGAGGAGACCTCTCGAACTATGGCTACACCTTC.

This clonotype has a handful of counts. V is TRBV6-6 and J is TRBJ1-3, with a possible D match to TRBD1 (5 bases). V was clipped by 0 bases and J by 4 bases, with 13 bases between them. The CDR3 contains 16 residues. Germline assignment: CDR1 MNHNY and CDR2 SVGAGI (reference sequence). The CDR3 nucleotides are TGTGCCAGCAGTTACTCGAGTACAGGAGGCGGAAACACCATATATTTT. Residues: CASSYSSTGGGNTIYF.

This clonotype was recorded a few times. CDR3 coding DNA: TGCAGCGCCCTGCTGACAGGGAGCTCTGGAAACACCATATATTTT. Translated, it gives CSALLTGSSGNTIYF. The V gene is TRBV29-1, the J gene TRBJ1-3, with 7 nucleotides matching TRBD1. J gave up 0 bases and V 7 bases, and 9 bases lay outside the gene matches. The length of the CDR3 is 15 residues. Looked up from germline, CDR1 is SQVTM and CDR2 is ANQGSEA.

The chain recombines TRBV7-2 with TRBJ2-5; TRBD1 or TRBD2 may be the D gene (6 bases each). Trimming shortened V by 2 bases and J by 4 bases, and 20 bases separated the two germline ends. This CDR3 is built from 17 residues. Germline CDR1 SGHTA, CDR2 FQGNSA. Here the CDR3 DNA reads TGTGCCAGCAGCTTAAATCGGGGGCGCGCCCGACCAGAGACCCAGTACTTC. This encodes CASSLNRGRARPETQYF.

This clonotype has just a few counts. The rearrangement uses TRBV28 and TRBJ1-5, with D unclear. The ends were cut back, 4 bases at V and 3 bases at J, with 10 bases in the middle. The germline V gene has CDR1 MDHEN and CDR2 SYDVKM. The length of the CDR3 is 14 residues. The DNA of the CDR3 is TGTGCCAGCAGTTGGGGAGGTGCCAATCAGCCCCAGCATTTT. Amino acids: CASSWGGANQPQHF.

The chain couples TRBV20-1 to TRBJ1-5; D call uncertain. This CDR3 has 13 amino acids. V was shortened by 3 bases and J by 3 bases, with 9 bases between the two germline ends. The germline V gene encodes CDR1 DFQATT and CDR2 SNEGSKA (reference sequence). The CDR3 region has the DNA TGCAGTGCTAGTGGGTCTTTCAATCAGCCCCAGCATTTT. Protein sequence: CSASGSFNQPQHF.

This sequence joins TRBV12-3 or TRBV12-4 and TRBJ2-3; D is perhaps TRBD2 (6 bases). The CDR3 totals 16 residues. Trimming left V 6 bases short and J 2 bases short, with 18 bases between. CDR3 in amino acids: CASRHRAGRPTDTQYF. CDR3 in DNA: TGTGCCAGCAGACATAGGGCGGGGCGACCCACAGATACGCAGTATTTT.

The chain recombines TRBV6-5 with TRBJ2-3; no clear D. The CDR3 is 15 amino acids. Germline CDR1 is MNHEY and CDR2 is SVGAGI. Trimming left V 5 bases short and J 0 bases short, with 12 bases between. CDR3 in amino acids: CASSRHGTSTDTQYF. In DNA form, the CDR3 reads TGTGCCAGCAGTAGACACGGAACTAGCACAGATACGCAGTATTTT.

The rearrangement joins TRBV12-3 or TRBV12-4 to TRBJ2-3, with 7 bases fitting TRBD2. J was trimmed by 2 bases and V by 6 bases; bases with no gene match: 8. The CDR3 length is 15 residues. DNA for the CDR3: TGTGCCAGCAGAAAGGAGCGGGGATTCACAGATACGCAGTATTTT. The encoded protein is CASRKERGFTDTQYF.

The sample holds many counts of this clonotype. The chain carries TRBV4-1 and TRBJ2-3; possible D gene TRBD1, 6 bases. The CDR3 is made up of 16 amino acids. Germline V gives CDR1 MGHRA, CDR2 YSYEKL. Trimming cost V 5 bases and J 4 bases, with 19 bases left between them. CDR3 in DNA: TGCGCCAGCAGCGAAATCGCAGGGGACCCCCCAGATACGCAGTATTTT. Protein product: CASSEIAGDPPDTQYF.

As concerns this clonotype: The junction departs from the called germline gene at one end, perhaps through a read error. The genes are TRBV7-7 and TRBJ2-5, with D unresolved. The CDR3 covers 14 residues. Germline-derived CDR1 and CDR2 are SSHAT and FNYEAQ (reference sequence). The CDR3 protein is CASSKGQDQETQYF. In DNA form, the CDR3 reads TGTGCTAGCAGCAAAGGTCAGGACCAAGAGACCCAGTACTTC.

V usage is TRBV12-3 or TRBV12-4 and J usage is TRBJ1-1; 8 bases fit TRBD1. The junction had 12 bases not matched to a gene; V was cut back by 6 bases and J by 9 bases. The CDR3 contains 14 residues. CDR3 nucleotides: TGTGCCAGCAGATCCGGGACAGGTTCGAGGAAAGCTTTCTTT. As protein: CASRSGTGSRKAFF.

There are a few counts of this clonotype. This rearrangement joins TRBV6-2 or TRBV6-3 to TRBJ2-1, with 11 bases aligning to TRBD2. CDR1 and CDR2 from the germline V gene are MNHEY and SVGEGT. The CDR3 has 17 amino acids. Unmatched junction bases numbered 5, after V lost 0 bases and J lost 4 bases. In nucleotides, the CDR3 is TGTGCCAGCAGTTACTCGACTAGCGGGGTGATTTACAATGAGCAGTTCTTC. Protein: CASSYSTSGVIYNEQFF.

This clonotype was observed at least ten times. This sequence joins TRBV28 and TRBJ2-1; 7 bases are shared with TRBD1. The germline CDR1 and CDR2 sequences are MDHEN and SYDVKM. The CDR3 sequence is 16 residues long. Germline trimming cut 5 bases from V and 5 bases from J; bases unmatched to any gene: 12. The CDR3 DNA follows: TGTGCCAGCAGTGGATCCGGGACAGAAGTCAACAATGAGCAGTTCTTC. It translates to CASSGSGTEVNNEQFF.